Reported below is one T cell receptor beta chain. Antigen specificity is unknown. The data were obtained in a study of Ad26.COV2.S vaccination and SARS-CoV-2 variants. Study results and caveats: Spike-specific TCR breadth in vaccine recipients exceeded that seen in placebo recipients.

V shed 4 bases and J shed 10 bases, with 18 bases lying between them. Germline assignment: CDR1 SGHRS and CDR2 YFSETQ. The CDR3 extends over 15 amino acids. The protocol was immunoSEQ multiplex PCR, while the TCRdb copy is restricted to in-frame clones and leaves out a portion. Of some 480,000 clones listed, around nine tenths are singletons. Regarding treatment: some 20 received Ad26.COV2.S at low or high dose, single or two shots; a few received placebo; per-sample allocation not given. Day 63 after the first vaccine or placebo injection was the time point for sampling. The sequence was collected from a person aged 18-65 years who received the Ad26.COV2.S COVID-19 vaccine or a placebo. The V and J genes are TRBV5-1 and TRBJ1-6, with a weak D call TRBD1 (5 bases). Here the sequenced sample was peripheral blood, taken in a trial of Ad26.COV2.S vaccine versus placebo. For the CDR3, the DNA is TGCGCCAGCAGCCTGGGACCTCCAAAGGGGTCACCCCTCCACTTT. It encodes CASSLGPPKGSPLHF.